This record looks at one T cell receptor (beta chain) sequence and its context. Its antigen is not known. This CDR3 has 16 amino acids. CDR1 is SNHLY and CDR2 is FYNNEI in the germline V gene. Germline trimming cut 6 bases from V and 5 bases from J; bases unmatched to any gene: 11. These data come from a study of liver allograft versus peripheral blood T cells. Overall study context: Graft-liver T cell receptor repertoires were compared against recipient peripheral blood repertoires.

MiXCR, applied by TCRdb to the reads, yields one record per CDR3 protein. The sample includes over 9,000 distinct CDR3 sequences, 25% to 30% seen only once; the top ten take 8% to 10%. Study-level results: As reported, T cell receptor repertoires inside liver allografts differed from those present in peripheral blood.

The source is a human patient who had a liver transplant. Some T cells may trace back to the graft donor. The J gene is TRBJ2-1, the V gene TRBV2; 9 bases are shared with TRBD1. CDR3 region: CASSLTGGRFDNEQFF. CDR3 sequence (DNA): TGTGCCAGCAGCCTAACAGGGGGCCGGTTCGACAATGAGCAGTTCTTC.